This T cell receptor (beta chain) was identified in a study of CD8 T cells in ankylosing spondylitis. MiXCR, run by TCRdb on the 5' RACE reads, gives a single entry per CDR3 protein. This sample has some 250,000 distinct CDR3 sequences; about 24% occur once, and the top ten carry over 0.55%. CDR3 length: 12 amino acids. The germline V gene has CDR1 DFQATT and CDR2 SNEGSKA (reference sequence). V lost 2 bases to trimming and J lost 7 bases, with 11 bases between them. The chain is built from TRBV20-1 and TRBJ2-5; D may be TRBD2 (6 bases). This TCR was recovered from a male donor with ankylosing spondylitis or in good health (not recorded which). Sequenced: blood, either unsorted or a sorted T cell fraction (not recorded which). The CDR3 sequence is CSARPMEGTQYF. The CDR3 coding sequence is TGCAGTGCTAGACCGATGGAGGGGACCCAGTACTTC.